The 18 T cell receptor beta chains below were found in one sample sequenced in a study of blood T cell repertoires in COVID-19. TCRdb's table, derived via immunoSEQ multiplex PCR, lists solely in-frame clones and lacks some. The sample records some 200,000 clones, 94% being singletons. Sequenced material: peripheral blood. The receptors come from a young man with COVID-19, enrolled during active disease.

The CDR3, as DNA: TGTGCCAGCAGGCCCGGCCAGGCAACTAATGAAAAACTGTTTTTT. It translates to CASRPGQATNEKLFF. This sequence joins TRBV25-1 and TRBJ1-4; D gene unclear. The CDR3 extends over 15 amino acids. Per germline, CDR1 MGHDK and CDR2 SYGVNS. Trimming removed 6 bases from V and 0 bases from J, with 11 bases in between.

V gene TRBV2 combines with J gene TRBJ1-4; 7 positions match TRBD1. Trimming at V came to 6 bases and at J to 7 bases, leaving 5 bases not matched to a gene. CDR1 and CDR2 (germline): SNHLY, FYNNEI. The CDR3 extends over 13 amino acids. This chain's CDR3 is CASRGQRTEKLFF. The CDR3 region has the DNA TGTGCCAGCAGGGGACAGAGAACTGAAAAACTGTTTTTT.

J is TRBJ1-1 and V is TRBV18; D gene ambiguous. The CDR3 consists of 12 residues. V was clipped by 2 bases and J by 7 bases, with 8 bases between them. Per germline, CDR1 KGHSH and CDR2 LQKENI. DNA of the CDR3: TGTGCCAGCTCACCAAATGCGGGTGAAGCTTTCTTT. It is translated as CASSPNAGEAFF.

The chain is built from TRBV5-1 and TRBJ1-6, with 7 positions matching TRBD1. CDR1 and CDR2 (germline): SGHRS, YFSETQ. J was trimmed by 4 bases and V by 9 bases; bases with no gene match: 10. The CDR3 extends over 15 amino acids. CDR3 residues: CAKKPGGGYNSPLHF. CDR3 nucleotides: TGCGCCAAAAAGCCAGGGGGAGGATATAATTCACCCCTCCACTTT.

V is TRBV5-1 and J is TRBJ2-5; D is undetermined. The CDR3 is 11 residues long. V was trimmed by 4 bases and J by 1 base, leaving 2 bases between them. From germline, CDR1 is SGHRS and CDR2 YFSETQ. CDR3 in DNA: TGCGCCAGCAGCCGCCAAGAGACCCAGTACTTC. Translated, it gives CASSRQETQYF.

The chain combines TRBV12-5 with TRBJ1-4, with TRBD1 as a possible D gene (6 bases). Germline V lookup: CDR1 LGHNT, CDR2 FRNRAP. CDR3 length: 16 amino acids. With 1 base removed from V and 3 bases from J, the gap between germline ends came to 12 bases. CDR3 in amino acids: CASGLAQGRANEKLFF. The CDR3 DNA sequence: TGTGCTAGTGGTTTGGCTCAGGGGAGGGCTAATGAAAAACTGTTTTTT.

The chain uses TRBV7-3 and TRBJ2-3, with D tentatively TRBD2 (5 bases). Germline V gene sequence: CDR1 SGHTA, CDR2 FQGTGA. CDR3 length equals 13 residues. V was trimmed by 4 bases and J by 6 bases, leaving 11 bases between them. The CDR3 sequence is CASSSASMDTQYF. CDR3 sequence (DNA): TGTGCCAGCAGCTCCGCTAGCATGGATACGCAGTATTTT.

For this clone: The junction departs from germline at one end; a sequencing error may be responsible. The CDR3 reads CASSSATGDLSF. CDR3 DNA sequence: TGTGCCAGCAGTTCCGCCACAGGGGATCTGTCTTTT. The chain employs TRBV6-5 and TRBJ1-4; 7 bases match TRBD1. The CDR3 is made up of 12 amino acids. Germline values: CDR1 MNHEY, CDR2 SVGAGI.

The CDR3 sequence: CASSLEQPQHF. CDR3 sequence (DNA): TGTGCCAGCAGTTTGGAGCAGCCCCAGCATTTT. V gene TRBV12-3 or TRBV12-4 combines with J gene TRBJ1-5, with D unclear. Trimming took off 3 bases at V and 7 bases at J, with 4 bases between the two ends. The CDR3 is 11 amino acids.

V gene TRBV19 combines with J gene TRBJ1-5, with a possible D match to TRBD1 (5 bases). The length of the CDR3 is 13 residues. V was clipped by 6 bases and J by 4 bases, with 10 bases between them. Germline V gene sequence: CDR1 LNHDA, CDR2 SQIVND (reference sequence). The CDR3 DNA reads as TGTGCCAGTAGCCAGACAGTTAATCAGCCCCAGCATTTT. It specifies CASSQTVNQPQHF.

J is TRBJ1-2 and V is TRBV5-1, with 8 positions matching TRBD1. J lost 9 bases, V lost 3 bases, and 10 bases had no gene match. The CDR3 is 14 amino acids. Germline lookup yields CDR1 SGHRS and CDR2 YFSETQ. CDR3 amino acids: CASSSVQGAARYTF. The CDR3 bases are TGCGCCAGCAGCTCAGTCCAGGGGGCCGCGCGCTACACCTTC.

This clone has a handful of counts. The rearrangement joins TRBV19 to TRBJ2-5; TRBD1 might be the D (6 bases). V lost 1 base and J 4 bases, leaving 7 bases between the germline ends. Germline assignment: CDR1 LNHDA and CDR2 SQIVND (reference sequence). The CDR3 covers 13 residues. CDR3 region: CASSIGDTETQYF. The CDR3, as DNA: TGTGCCAGTAGTATAGGGGACACAGAGACCCAGTACTTC.

The chain joins TRBV5-1 to TRBJ1-6, with 7 nucleotides matching TRBD1. The CDR3 is 13 residues long. In germline, CDR1 is SGHRS, CDR2 YFSETQ. V trimming: 0 bases; J trimming: 14 bases; junction bases outside the gene matches: 5. The CDR3 DNA reads as TGCGCCAGCAGCTTGGGCACAGGGGAGGCCCTCCACTTT. It yields the protein CASSLGTGEALHF.

The rearrangement uses TRBV9 and TRBJ2-1, with TRBD1 identical over 10 bases. V trimming: 1 base; J trimming: 4 bases; junction bases outside the gene matches: 2. The CDR3 contains 15 residues. CDR1 is SGDLS, CDR2 YYNGEE, per germline. CDR3 nucleotide sequence: TGTGCCAGCAGCGTAAGGGACAGGGGTTACAATGAGCAGTTCTTC. It is translated as CASSVRDRGYNEQFF.

The chain has TRBV28 and TRBJ1-2, with 9 bases identical to TRBD1. Germline CDR1 reads MDHEN; CDR2 reads SYDVKM. Trimming at V came to 5 bases and at J to 7 bases, leaving 8 bases not matched to a gene. The CDR3 loop spans 14 amino acids. CDR3 protein: CASSPPGQGLGYTF. As DNA, the CDR3 is TGTGCCAGCAGTCCTCCGGGACAGGGACTTGGCTACACCTTC.

The chain joins TRBV7-9 to TRBJ1-1; D ambiguous. Germline CDR1 reads SEHNR; CDR2 reads FQNEAQ (reference sequence). The CDR3 sequence is 15 residues long. V lost 3 bases and J lost 2, with 13 bases in between. The CDR3 protein is CASSFRLGSNTEAFF. The CDR3 DNA reads as TGTGCCAGCAGCTTTCGTTTGGGGAGCAACACTGAAGCTTTCTTT.

V is TRBV7-2 and J is TRBJ2-7; D is unresolved. CDR1 is SGHTA, CDR2 FQGNSA, per germline. The CDR3 has 14 residues. Trimming pared 5 bases from V and 0 bases from J, leaving 11 bases between. CDR3 in amino acids: CASSPRWSSYEQYF. CDR3 in DNA: TGTGCCAGCAGCCCCCGCTGGAGCTCCTACGAGCAGTACTTC.

This rearrangement joins TRBV10-3 to TRBJ2-2, with 9 bases identical to TRBD1. This CDR3 spans 16 amino acids. With 10 bases clipped from V and 5 bases from J, the junction kept 14 bases outside the gene matches. From germline, CDR1 is ENHRY and CDR2 SYGVKD. The CDR3 spells CATSGGQGMGTGELFF. DNA for the CDR3: TGTGCCACCTCGGGGGGACAGGGTATGGGGACCGGGGAGCTGTTTTTT.